This T cell receptor (beta chain) was sequenced during a study of patients and donors after allogeneic stem cell transplantation (dated by TCRdb to about 2020). Concerning this clonotype: Its antigen specificity is not known. Germline is not matched at one junction end, which may reflect a read error.

The library came from RT-PCR. The sequencing machine was a NextSeq 550. The public reads were reprocessed in TCRdb via fastp at Q25 and MiXCR, keeping in-frame beta chains. Every entry covers one CDR3 protein and lists the most common genes and DNA from its rows. The sample profile shows approximately 250,000 distinct CDR3 sequences; around an eighth of them were found once. The ten biggest clones cover approximately 10% of the sample. From its cysteine to its phenylalanine, the CDR3 spans 11 amino acids. The DNA shown is the 33-base CDR3, in frame from base 1. CDR1 and CDR2, per the germline V gene, are SGHTA and FQGNSA.

The receptor was isolated from a human donor who was either an allogeneic HSCT recipient or a stem cell or donor lymphocyte infusion donor (not recorded which). It is not recorded whose cells these are; they may come from a transplant donor. The chain uses TRBV7-2 and TRBJ2-3; TRBD2 is a weak D gene call, 6 bases matching. Material for sequencing was blood, either unsorted or a sorted T cell fraction (not recorded which). Here is the DNA: TGTGCCAGCAGCTCAGGGACTGCGCAGAATTTT. This encodes CASSSGTAQNF.